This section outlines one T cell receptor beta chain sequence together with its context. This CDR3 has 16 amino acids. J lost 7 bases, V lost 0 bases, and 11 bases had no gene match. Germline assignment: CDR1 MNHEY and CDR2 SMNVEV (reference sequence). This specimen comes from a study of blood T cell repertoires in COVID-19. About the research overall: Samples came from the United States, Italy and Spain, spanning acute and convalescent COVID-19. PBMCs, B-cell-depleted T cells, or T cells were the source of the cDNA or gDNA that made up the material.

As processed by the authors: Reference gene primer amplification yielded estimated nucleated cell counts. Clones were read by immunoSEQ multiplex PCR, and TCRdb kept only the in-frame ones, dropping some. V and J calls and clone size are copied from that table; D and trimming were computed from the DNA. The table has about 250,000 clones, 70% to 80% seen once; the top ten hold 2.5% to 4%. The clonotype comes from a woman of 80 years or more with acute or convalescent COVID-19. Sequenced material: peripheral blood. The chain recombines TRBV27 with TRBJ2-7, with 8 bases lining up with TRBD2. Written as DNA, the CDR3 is TGTGCCAGCAGTTTATCGAGAGTAGCGGGATCGGGGGAGCAGTACTTC. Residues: CASSLSRVAGSGEQYF.